This T cell receptor (beta chain) was observed in a study of T cell repertoires in cytomegalovirus infection. Study as a whole: CMV epitopes, recently identified HLA-C-restricted and well-studied HLA-B-restricted, were used. Public TCR beta signature analysis indicated the presence of both CMV infection and matching HLA type.

This clonotype was detected a few times. Its target is unknown. One entry per CDR3 protein results from TCRdb running MiXCR on the reads. The top ten clones hold about 13% of a sample with more than 300,000 distinct CDR3 sequences, 34% of them seen once. The germline V gene encodes CDR1 MGHDK and CDR2 SYGVNS. The ends lost 7 bases at V and 8 bases at J; junction bases unmatched: 13. There are 15 residues in the CDR3. This rearrangement joins TRBV25-1 to TRBJ1-4; TRBD1 matches 7 bases. This specimen was cultured PBMCs, taken from culture after CMV antigen stimulation. This clonotype was obtained from a human donor in good health (CMV status not recorded). Some clones in this sample may be carry-over from other donors' samples. The CDR3 region is CASKTGQGMWEKLFF. The CDR3 DNA follows: TGTGCCAGCAAGACAGGGCAGGGCATGTGGGAAAAACTGTTTTTT.